This section outlines one T cell receptor beta chain sequence together with its context. The PCR had 60 Vbeta and 13 Jbeta primers. Profiled with immunoSEQ multiplex PCR; TCRdb holds only in-frame clones, not every one. The profile covers roughly 150,000 clones, with roughly 80% appearing a single time and about 1.6% taken by the ten largest. The data derive from a study of cytomegalovirus exposure and HLA in healthy donors. Deletions cut 4 bases from V and 0 bases from J, with 4 bases between. CDR1 is SGHRS and CDR2 is YFSETQ in the germline V gene. This CDR3 comprises 12 residues. The TCR sequence derives from a girl aged 5-17 years in good health and CMV-seropositive. The sequencing sample was made of PBMCs. This rearrangement joins TRBV5-1 to TRBJ2-5, with unresolved D. The CDR3 sequence: CASSTYQETQYF. Here the CDR3 DNA reads TGCGCCAGCAGCACATACCAAGAGACCCAGTACTTC.